This TCR beta chain was profiled in a study of shared clonotypes between healthy human individuals. This clone was picked up a small number of times. TCRdb keeps only in-frame clones here, not all; method: immunoSEQ multiplex PCR. The table includes about 490,000 clones, 81% detected once. Trimming left V 7 bases short and J 1 base short, with 22 bases between. The CDR3 covers 17 residues. Looked up from germline, CDR1 is SGHAT and CDR2 is FQNNGV. The source is a woman aged 40 to 49 in good health. Some clones in this sample may be carry-over from other donors' samples. The sequenced sample was PBMCs. V is TRBV11-2 and J is TRBJ1-1; a possible D gene is TRBD1 (5 bases). The CDR3 region has the DNA TGTGCCAGCACCTACACCATCGTAGACAGTCGGAACACTGAAGCTTTCTTT. Amino acids: CASTYTIVDSRNTEAFF.